This entry concerns a single T cell receptor beta chain. Germline loops: CDR1 GTSNPN, CDR2 SVGIG (reference sequence). This CDR3 has 15 amino acids. Germline trimming cut 2 bases from V and 0 bases from J; bases unmatched to any gene: 4. These data belong to a study of technical replicates of blood from a few donors. Profiling relied on immunoSEQ multiplex PCR, and the TCRdb table lists in-frame clones only, not all of them. This table holds about 16,000 clones, 80% to 90% found once. The sequence derives from a human donor in good health. Sequencing was carried out using PBMCs. V is TRBV30 and J is TRBJ2-1; 7 bases align to TRBD1. The CDR3 reads CAWSRGDSSYNEQFF. The CDR3 bases are TGTGCCTGGAGTAGAGGGGACAGCTCCTACAATGAGCAGTTCTTC.